One and the same sample provided the 18 T cell receptor beta chains below, sequenced in a study of control samples from healthy donors and cancer patients. Libraries were prepared by immunoSEQ multiplex PCR; TCRdb keeps only in-frame clonotypes and omits some of them. Altogether 55,000 to 70,000 clones are present, around 90% being singletons, with the ten largest covering less than 7%. The sequenced sample consisted of PBMCs. All receptors come from a man aged 60-69 years with colorectal cancer.

This chain connects TRBV7-9 to TRBJ2-1; D gene uncertain. CDR3 length equals 13 residues. Trimming removed 0 bases at V and 5 bases at J, with 5 bases between. Germline CDR1 reads SEHNR; CDR2 reads FQNEAQ (reference sequence). The CDR3 DNA reads TGTGCCAGCAGCTTAGCCGGAGACAATGAGCAGTTCTTC. Its translation is CASSLAGDNEQFF.

This chain joins TRBV6-5 and TRBJ2-1; maybe TRBD1 (7 bases). From germline, CDR1 is MNHEY and CDR2 SVGAGI. Trimming removed 6 bases at V and 3 bases at J, with 15 bases between. The CDR3 is 15 residues long. The CDR3 bases are TGTGCCAGCAGCATGACAGGGACTGGCTACAATGAGCAGTTCTTC. The encoded protein is CASSMTGTGYNEQFF.

The chain joins TRBV19 to TRBJ1-1; no reliable D call. V was shortened by 4 bases and J by 3 bases, with 15 bases between the two germline ends. The CDR3 sequence is 15 residues long. CDR1 LNHDA and CDR2 SQIVND come from the germline V gene (reference sequence). The CDR3 DNA is TGTGCCAGTAGTAACGCAATGAAGTGGGACACTGAAGCTTTCTTT. Residues: CASSNAMKWDTEAFF.

This clone was observed once. The J gene is TRBJ1-5, the V gene TRBV12-3 or TRBV12-4; 8 nucleotides match TRBD1. CDR3 length equals 13 residues. After removal of 3 bases from V and 5 bases from J, the junction contained 0 bases not matched to a gene. The CDR3 spells CASSLTGDQPQHF. In DNA form, the CDR3 reads TGTGCCAGCAGTTTGACAGGGGATCAGCCCCAGCATTTT.

This chain uses TRBV2 with TRBJ1-1; no definite D call. Germline lookup yields CDR1 SNHLY and CDR2 FYNNEI. The CDR3 is 15 residues long. Deletions cut 0 bases from V and 1 base from J, with 9 bases between. The CDR3 is CASSEASTWNTEAFF. In DNA, the CDR3 is TGTGCCAGCAGTGAAGCTTCCACTTGGAACACTGAAGCTTTCTTT.

This clone occurred a few times. The chain employs TRBV6-4 and TRBJ1-5; 8 nucleotides align to TRBD1. With V trimmed by 10 bases and J by 7 bases, 9 bases remained unmatched. The CDR3 sequence is 13 residues long. The germline V gene encodes CDR1 MRHNA and CDR2 SNTAGT. The CDR3 DNA sequence: TGTGCCAAAACCGACAGGGGATTACAGCCCCAGCATTTT. Its translation is CAKTDRGLQPQHF.

This chain uses TRBV27 with TRBJ2-5; D remains unclear. CDR3 size: 15 residues. V was clipped by 4 bases and J by 1 base, with 13 bases between them. Germline V gives CDR1 MNHEY, CDR2 SMNVEV (reference sequence). CDR3 region: CASSSPLGGQETQYF. The DNA of the CDR3 is TGTGCCAGCAGTTCCCCCTTGGGCGGCCAAGAGACCCAGTACTTC.

This sequence joins TRBV5-1 and TRBJ2-5; 9 nucleotides match TRBD2. The CDR3 totals 15 residues. The V and J ends lost 0 bases and 1 base, in that order; junction bases with no gene match: 1. From germline, CDR1 is SGHRS and CDR2 YFSETQ. The CDR3 DNA sequence: TGCGCCAGCAGCTTGGGGCGGGGGGGCCAAGAGACCCAGTACTTC. It translates to CASSLGRGGQETQYF.

The chain links TRBV4-3 to TRBJ1-1, with a tentative D call TRBD1 (5 bases). Germline V lookup: CDR1 LGHNA, CDR2 YSLEER. The CDR3 extends over 15 amino acids. With 0 bases removed from V and 4 bases from J, the gap between germline ends came to 12 bases. The CDR3 nucleotides read TGCGCCAGCAGCCAAGACTGGTGGAGGGGCACTGAAGCTTTCTTT. It specifies CASSQDWWRGTEAFF.

The chain links TRBV6-1 to TRBJ1-6; D not certain. Germline lookup yields CDR1 MNHNS and CDR2 SASEGT. The length of the CDR3 is 13 residues. V was pared by 2 bases and J by 6 bases, with 5 bases between. CDR3 DNA: TGTGCCAGCAGTGAAACGGCTAATTCACCCCTCCACTTT. Encoded protein: CASSETANSPLHF.

V and J are TRBV5-4 and TRBJ2-7; 10 positions agree with TRBD1. CDR3 length equals 15 residues. The V segment lost 4 bases and the J segment 4 bases; nucleotides outside the gene matches: 8. Germline lookup yields CDR1 SGHNT and CDR2 YYREEE (reference sequence). DNA of the CDR3: TGTGCCAGCAGCCCCGGGACAGGGGAGGGGTACGAGCAGTACTTC. Translation gives CASSPGTGEGYEQYF.

A single count supports this clone. This rearrangement joins TRBV6-2 or TRBV6-3 to TRBJ1-5, with D unresolved. The CDR3 covers 14 residues. Germline lookup yields CDR1 MNHEY and CDR2 SVGEGT. V lost 0 bases to trimming and J lost 7 bases, with 10 bases between them. This CDR3 is CASSYSAGAQPQHF. In DNA form, the CDR3 reads TGTGCCAGCAGTTACTCGGCCGGAGCGCAGCCCCAGCATTTT.

This chain uses TRBV7-9 with TRBJ2-1; TRBD1 agrees at 7 bases. Germline CDR1 reads SEHNR; CDR2 reads FQNEAQ (reference sequence). The CDR3 spans 14 residues. V was clipped by 7 bases and J by 5 bases; unmatched bases: 8. The CDR3 is CASTPGQKNNEQFF. Written as DNA, the CDR3 is TGTGCCAGCACCCCGGGACAGAAAAACAATGAGCAGTTCTTC.

The CDR3 sequence is CASSSLGGQGSAVTQYF. The CDR3 coding sequence is TGCGCCAGCAGCTCACTGGGGGGACAGGGGAGTGCAGTGACCCAGTACTTC. The rearrangement joins TRBV5-1 to TRBJ2-5, with 10 bases lining up with TRBD1. Per germline, CDR1 SGHRS and CDR2 YFSETQ. The CDR3 has 17 amino acids. V was pared by 3 bases and J by 7 bases, with 15 bases of the junction left unmatched.

The V gene is TRBV19, the J gene TRBJ2-1; weak D call: TRBD1 (6 bases). V lost 1 base to trimming and J lost 8 bases, with 15 bases between them. Germline V CDR1 and CDR2: LNHDA, SQIVND (reference sequence). This CDR3 has 15 residues. CDR3 DNA sequence: TGTGCCAGTAGTATAGGGTTACAGGGTCGCCATGAGCAGTTCTTC. Translating gives CASSIGLQGRHEQFF.

The V call is TRBV7-2, the J call TRBJ1-3, with D unresolved. The CDR3 has 15 residues. From germline, CDR1 is SGHTA and CDR2 FQGNSA. With 5 bases removed from V and 0 bases from J, the gap between germline ends came to 11 bases. The CDR3 DNA follows: TGTGCCAGCAGCCTAGACAACGGCTCTGGAAACACCATATATTTT. Protein sequence: CASSLDNGSGNTIYF. Together with reference TRBV7-2 and TRBJ1-3, the CDR3 gives the full variable domain: GAGVSQSPSNKVTEKGKDVELRCDPISGHTALYWYRQSLGQGLEFLIYFQGNSAPDKSGLPSDRFSAERTGGSVSTLTIQRTQQEDSAVYLCASSLDNGSGNTIYFGEGSWLTVV.

V gene TRBV5-1 combines with J gene TRBJ2-3, with 10 nucleotides matching TRBD2. Trimming cost V 6 bases and J 1 base; bases outside gene matches: 8. The germline V gene encodes CDR1 SGHRS and CDR2 YFSETQ. The CDR3 is 16 residues long. The CDR3 region is CASTGRGTSGTDTQYF. The CDR3, as DNA: TGCGCCAGCACCGGGAGGGGGACTAGCGGCACAGATACGCAGTATTTT.

This clone was counted between two and nine times. The V call is TRBV19, the J call TRBJ2-3; D assignment may be TRBD1 or TRBD2 (5 bases each). CDR1 is LNHDA and CDR2 is SQIVND in the germline V gene (reference sequence). Trimming cost V 7 bases and J 4 bases, with 18 bases left between them. The CDR3 spans 15 residues. The CDR3 reads CASTTSGTSADTQYF. CDR3 DNA sequence: TGTGCCAGTACCACCTCCGGGACCTCAGCAGATACGCAGTATTTT.